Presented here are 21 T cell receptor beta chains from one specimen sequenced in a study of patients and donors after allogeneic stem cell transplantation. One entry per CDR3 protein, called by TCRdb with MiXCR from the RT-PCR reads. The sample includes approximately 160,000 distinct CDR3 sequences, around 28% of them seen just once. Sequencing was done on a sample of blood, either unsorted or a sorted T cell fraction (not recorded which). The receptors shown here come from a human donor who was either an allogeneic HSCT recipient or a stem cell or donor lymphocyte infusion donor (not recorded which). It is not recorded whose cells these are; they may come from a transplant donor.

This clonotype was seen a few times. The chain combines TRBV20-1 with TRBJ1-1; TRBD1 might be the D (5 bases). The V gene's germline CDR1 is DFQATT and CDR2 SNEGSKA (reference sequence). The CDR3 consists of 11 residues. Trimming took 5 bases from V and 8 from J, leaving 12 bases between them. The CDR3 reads CSAGGRGEAFF. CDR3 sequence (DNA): TGCAGTGCTGGGGGTAGGGGAGAAGCTTTCTTT.

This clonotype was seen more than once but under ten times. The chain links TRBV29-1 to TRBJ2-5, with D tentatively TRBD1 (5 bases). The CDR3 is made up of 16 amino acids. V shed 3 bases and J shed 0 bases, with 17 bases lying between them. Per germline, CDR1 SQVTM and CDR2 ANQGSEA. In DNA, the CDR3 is TGCAGCGTTGAGGCACCAGGGCTCTGGTACCAAGAGACCCAGTACTTC. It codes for CSVEAPGLWYQETQYF.

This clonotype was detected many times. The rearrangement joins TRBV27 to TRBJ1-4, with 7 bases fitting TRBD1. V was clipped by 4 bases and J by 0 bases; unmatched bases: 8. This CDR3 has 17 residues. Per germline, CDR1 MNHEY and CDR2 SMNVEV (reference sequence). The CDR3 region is CASSSGQTYATNEKLFF. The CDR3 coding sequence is TGTGCCAGCAGTTCGGGACAGACCTACGCAACTAATGAAAAACTGTTTTTT. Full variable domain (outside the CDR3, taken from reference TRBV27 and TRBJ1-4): EAQVTQNPRYLITVTGKKLTVTCSQNMNHEYMSWYRQDPGLGLRQIYYSMNVEVTDKGDVPEGYKVSRKEKRNFPLILESPSPNQTSLYFCASSSGQTYATNEKLFFGSGTQLSVL.

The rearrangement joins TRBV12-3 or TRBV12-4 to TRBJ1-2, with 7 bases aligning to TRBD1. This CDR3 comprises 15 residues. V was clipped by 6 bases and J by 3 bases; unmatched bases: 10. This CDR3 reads CASSPLPGGDYGYTF. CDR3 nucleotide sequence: TGTGCCAGCAGCCCCCTGCCAGGGGGGGACTATGGCTACACCTTC.

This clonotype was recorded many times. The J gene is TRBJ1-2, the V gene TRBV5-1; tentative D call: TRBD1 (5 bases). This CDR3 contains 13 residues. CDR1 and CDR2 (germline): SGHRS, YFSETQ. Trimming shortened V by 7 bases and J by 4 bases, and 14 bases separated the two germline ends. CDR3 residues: CASGPDGGYGYTF. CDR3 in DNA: TGCGCCAGCGGGCCCGACGGGGGCTATGGCTACACCTTC.

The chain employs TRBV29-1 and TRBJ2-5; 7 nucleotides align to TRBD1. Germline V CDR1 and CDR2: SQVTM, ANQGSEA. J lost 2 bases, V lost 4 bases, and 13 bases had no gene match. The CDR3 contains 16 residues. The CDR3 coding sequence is TGCAGCGTTGCTCCCTGGTCAGGGGGACCGCAAGAGACCCAGTACTTC. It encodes CSVAPWSGGPQETQYF.

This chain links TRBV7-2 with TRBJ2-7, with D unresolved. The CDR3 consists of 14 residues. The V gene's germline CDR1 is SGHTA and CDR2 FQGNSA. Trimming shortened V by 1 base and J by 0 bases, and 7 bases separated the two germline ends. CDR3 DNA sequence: TGTGCCAGCAGCTTAGAAGGTCACTCCTACGAGCAGTACTTC. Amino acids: CASSLEGHSYEQYF.

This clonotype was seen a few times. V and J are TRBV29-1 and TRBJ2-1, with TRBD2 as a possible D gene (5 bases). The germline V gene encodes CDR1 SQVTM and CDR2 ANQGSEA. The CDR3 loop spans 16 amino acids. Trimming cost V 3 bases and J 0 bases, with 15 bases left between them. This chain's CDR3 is CSVDDFSESSYNEQFF. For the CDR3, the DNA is TGCAGCGTTGACGATTTTAGCGAGAGCTCCTACAATGAGCAGTTCTTC.

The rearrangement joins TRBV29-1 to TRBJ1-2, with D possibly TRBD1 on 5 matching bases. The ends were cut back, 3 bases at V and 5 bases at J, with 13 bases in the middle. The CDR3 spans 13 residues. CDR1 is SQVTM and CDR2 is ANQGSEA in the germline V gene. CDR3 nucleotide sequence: TGCAGCGTTGATCTGGGGCCGCCATATGGCTACACCTTC. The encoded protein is CSVDLGPPYGYTF.

CDR3 in DNA: TGTGCCAGCAACAACCCCCCGGGGCGCGGGACGGGGTACAATGAGCAGTTCTTC. This gives the protein CASNNPPGRGTGYNEQFF. The chain combines TRBV6-2 or TRBV6-3 with TRBJ2-1; a possible D gene is TRBD2 (6 bases). Trimming pared 7 bases from V and 4 bases from J, leaving 26 bases between. This CDR3 comprises 18 residues. Germline V gene sequence: CDR1 MNHEY, CDR2 SVGEGT.

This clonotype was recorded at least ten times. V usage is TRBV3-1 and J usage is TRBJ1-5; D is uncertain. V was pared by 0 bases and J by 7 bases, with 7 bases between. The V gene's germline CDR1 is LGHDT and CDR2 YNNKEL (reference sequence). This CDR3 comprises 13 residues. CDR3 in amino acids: CASSQDRIQPQHF. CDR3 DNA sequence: TGTGCCAGCAGCCAAGATCGGATACAGCCCCAGCATTTT. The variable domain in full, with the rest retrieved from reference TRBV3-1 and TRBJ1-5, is DTAVSQTPKYLVTQMGNDKSIKCEQNLGHDTMYWYKQDSKKFLKIMFSYNNKELIINETVPNRFSPKSPDKAHLNLHINSLELGDSAVYFCASSQDRIQPQHFGDGTRLSIL.

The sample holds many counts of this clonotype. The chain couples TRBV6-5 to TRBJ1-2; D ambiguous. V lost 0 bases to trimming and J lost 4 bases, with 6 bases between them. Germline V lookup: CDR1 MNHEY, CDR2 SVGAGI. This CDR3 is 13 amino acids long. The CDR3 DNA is TGTGCCAGCAGTTACTCGACGGTCTATGGCTACACCTTC. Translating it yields CASSYSTVYGYTF.

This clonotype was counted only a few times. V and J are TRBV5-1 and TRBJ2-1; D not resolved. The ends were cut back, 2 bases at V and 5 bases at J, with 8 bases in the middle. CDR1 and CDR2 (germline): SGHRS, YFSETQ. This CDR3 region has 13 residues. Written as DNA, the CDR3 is TGCGCCAGCAGCTTTCGCCACCACAATGAGCAGTTCTTC. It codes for CASSFRHHNEQFF.

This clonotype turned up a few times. Here the CDR3 DNA reads TGCAGCGTTGACGAACAGGGAACCTACGAGCAGTACTTC. Protein sequence: CSVDEQGTYEQYF. This chain uses TRBV29-1 with TRBJ2-7; D is perhaps TRBD1 (6 bases). In germline, CDR1 is SQVTM, CDR2 ANQGSEA. This CDR3 spans 13 amino acids. With 3 bases removed from V and 2 bases from J, the gap between germline ends came to 11 bases.

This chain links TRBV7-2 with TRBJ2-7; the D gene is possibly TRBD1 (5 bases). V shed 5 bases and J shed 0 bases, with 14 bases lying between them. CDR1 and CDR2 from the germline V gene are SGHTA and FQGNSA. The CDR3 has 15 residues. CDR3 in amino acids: CASSLGATVSYEQYF. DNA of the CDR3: TGTGCCAGCAGCCTAGGGGCCACTGTCTCCTACGAGCAGTACTTC.

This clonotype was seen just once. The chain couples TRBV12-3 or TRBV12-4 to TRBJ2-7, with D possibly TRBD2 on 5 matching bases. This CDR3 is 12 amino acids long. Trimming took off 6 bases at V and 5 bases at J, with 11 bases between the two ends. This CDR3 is CASRRAADEQYF. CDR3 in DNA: TGTGCCAGCAGAAGAGCGGCCGACGAGCAGTACTTC.

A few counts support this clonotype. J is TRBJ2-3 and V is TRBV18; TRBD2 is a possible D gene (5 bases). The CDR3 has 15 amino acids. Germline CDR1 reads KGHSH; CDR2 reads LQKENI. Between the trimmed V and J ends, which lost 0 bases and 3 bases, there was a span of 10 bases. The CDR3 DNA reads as TGTGCCAGCTCACCACCGTATCCGGGGACAGATACGCAGTATTTT. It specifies CASSPPYPGTDTQYF.

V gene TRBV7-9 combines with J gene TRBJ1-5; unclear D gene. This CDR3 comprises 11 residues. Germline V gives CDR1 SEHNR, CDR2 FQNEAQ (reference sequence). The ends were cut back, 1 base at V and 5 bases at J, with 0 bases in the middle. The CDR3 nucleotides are TGTGCCAGCAGCTTAGATCAGCCCCAGCATTTT. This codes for CASSLDQPQHF.

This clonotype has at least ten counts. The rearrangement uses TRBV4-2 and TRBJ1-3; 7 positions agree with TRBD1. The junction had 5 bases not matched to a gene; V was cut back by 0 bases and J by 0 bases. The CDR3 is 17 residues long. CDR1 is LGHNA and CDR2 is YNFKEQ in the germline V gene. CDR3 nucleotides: TGTGCCAGCAGCCAAGATTGGGGACAGACCTCTGGAAACACCATATATTTT. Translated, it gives CASSQDWGQTSGNTIYF.

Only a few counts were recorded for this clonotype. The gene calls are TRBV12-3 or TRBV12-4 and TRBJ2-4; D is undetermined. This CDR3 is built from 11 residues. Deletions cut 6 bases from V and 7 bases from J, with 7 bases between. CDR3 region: CASRLGNIQYF. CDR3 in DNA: TGTGCCAGCAGGCTAGGGAACATTCAGTACTTC.

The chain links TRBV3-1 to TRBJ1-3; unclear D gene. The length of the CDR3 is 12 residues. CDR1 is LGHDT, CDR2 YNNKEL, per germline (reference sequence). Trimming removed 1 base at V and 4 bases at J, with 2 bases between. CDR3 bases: TGTGCCAGCAGCCAAGTAGGAAACACCATATATTTT. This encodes CASSQVGNTIYF.